This TCR beta chain was recovered during a study of CD8 T cells in ankylosing spondylitis. Germline V gene sequence: CDR1 SGHTA, CDR2 FQGNSA. The CDR3 consists of 14 residues. The germline V and J ends were trimmed by 0 bases and 6 bases, with 11 bases remaining between them. Study results and caveats: Disease-linked clones were reportedly significantly enriched in matched ankylosing spondylitis synovial fluid. Characteristic of ankylosing spondylitis blood, it appeared, was a TCR beta motif comprising 7 to 9 highly homologous variants.

Quantitative 5'-RACE was performed with molecular barcodes, and it yielded the TCR beta libraries. MiXCR was run by TCRdb on the 5' RACE reads, yielding one entry per CDR3 protein. The sample has more than 650,000 distinct CDR3 sequences; over 9.5% are singletons. In this sample, this clonotype turned up a few times. Its antigen remains unknown. J is TRBJ1-1 and V is TRBV7-2; no clear D. The sequence derives from a male donor with ankylosing spondylitis. The specimen sequenced was blood, either unsorted or a sorted T cell fraction (not recorded which). The CDR3 region is CASSLAYHAPEAFF. The CDR3, as DNA: TGTGCCAGCAGCTTAGCTTACCACGCCCCTGAAGCTTTCTTT.